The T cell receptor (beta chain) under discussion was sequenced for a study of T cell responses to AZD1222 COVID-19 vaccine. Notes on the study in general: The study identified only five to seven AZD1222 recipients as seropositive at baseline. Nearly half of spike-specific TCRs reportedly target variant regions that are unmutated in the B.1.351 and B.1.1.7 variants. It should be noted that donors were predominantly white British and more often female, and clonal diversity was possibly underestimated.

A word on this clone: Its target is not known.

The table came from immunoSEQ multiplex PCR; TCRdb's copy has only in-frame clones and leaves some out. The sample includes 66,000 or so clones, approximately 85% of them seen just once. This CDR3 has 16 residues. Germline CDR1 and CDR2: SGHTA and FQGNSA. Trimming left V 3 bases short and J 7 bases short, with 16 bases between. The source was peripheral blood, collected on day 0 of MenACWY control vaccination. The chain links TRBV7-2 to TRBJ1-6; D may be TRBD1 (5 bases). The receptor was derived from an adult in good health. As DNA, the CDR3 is TGTGCCAGCAGCTTTGGTGGAGGGGCTAGAAATTCACCCCTCCACTTT. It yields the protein CASSFGGGARNSPLHF. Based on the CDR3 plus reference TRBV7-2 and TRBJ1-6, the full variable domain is GAGVSQSPSNKVTEKGKDVELRCDPISGHTALYWYRQSLGQGLEFLIYFQGNSAPDKSGLPSDRFSAERTGGSVSTLTIQRTQQEDSAVYLCASSFGGGARNSPLHFGNGTRLTVT.